This T cell receptor beta chain was identified during a study of cytomegalovirus exposure and HLA in healthy donors (dated by TCRdb to 2016 to 2017). Notes on the research overall: In an earlier analysis of several hundred of the donors, 276 Gb of sequence data and 90 million to 120 million unique TCR beta sequences from roughly 200 million T cells were reported. In addition to the first cohort of around 670 subjects, a separate validation cohort of over 90 different subjects was used. Because of strong linkage in the cohort, five DR-DQ haplotypes were treated as single units for association and clustering. In an earlier analysis of roughly 540 of the donors, high-throughput TCR beta sequencing was used to judge whether each TCR beta V gene segment behaved as functional or pseudogenic. On average, around 200,000 unique TCR beta nucleotide sequences were sequenced per donor among a few hundred genotyped donors of the cohort, with roughly 19% of those sequences being non-productive. To predict cytomegalovirus infection status, the study combined high-throughput TCR immunosequencing, statistical association of individual TCRs with disease status, and machine learning. A later analysis re-analyzed previously published TCR beta repertoires from several hundred donors and added high-resolution HLA genotyping to study TCR occurrence patterns. Using immunosequencing, the study profiled T cell repertoires from 666 subjects and related those repertoires to cytomegalovirus serostatus. The genetic ancestry cluster associated with self-reported Caucasian donors included roughly four fifths of the approximately 430 genotyped donors. About 330 gigabases of sequencing data and 91 million or so unique TCR sequences made up an early release that covered several hundred HLA-typed donors. In the later analysis, no new phenotypic data were used to find candidate immune exposures; instead, reliance was placed on TCR beta sequences and their occurrence across donors. The aim of the study was to test whether cataloging public T cell receptors could identify signatures of past pathogen exposure. A later genetic analysis took genome-wide SNP genotypes for about 55% of the roughly 700 donors and used that subset as a discovery cohort. Every discovery cohort repertoire had been produced on one sequencing platform. HLA typing included class I and class II loci at four-digit resolution. Alongside the repertoire data, information on donor age, sex, ethnicity and CMV serostatus was compiled. Typing coverage differed by locus: A, B, C, DRB1 and DQB1 were typed in roughly 620-630 donors, DQA1 in around 500, DPA1 in approximately 610, and DPB1 in roughly 450.

The cohort was made up of about 670 healthy bone marrow donors. Cohort members were all nominally healthy when sampled, although unrecorded immune exposures were likely present. The donor tested CMV seronegative, placing the donor among the roughly 340 seronegative members of the cohort. Each donor provided a peripheral blood sample, and peripheral blood mononuclear cells were used for TCR beta sequencing. Genomic DNA extraction from the blood cell samples was performed with the Qiagen DNeasy Blood Extraction Kit. Note on this clone: Its antigen is unknown. Nothing much larger sits one base from this clone, and base qualities are not available.

The paper as a whole reports these results and caveats: The study gave a list of 150 to 200 TCR beta chains associated with cytomegalovirus. Three of the identified cytomegalovirus-associated TCR beta chains were confirmed in vitro to be specific for cytomegalovirus antigens. A further reported finding was that TCR beta sequences accurately predicted the HLA-A and HLA-B alleles for most subjects in the first cohort. A later analysis found that most CMV-associated TCR beta chains appeared HLA-restricted, with HLA associations seemingly driven largely by CMV exposure. According to a later analysis, TCR association rates differed among HLA loci, with DRB1 alleles showing the most associated TCRs and HLA-C alleles showing the fewest. Most TCR sequences were seen in very few donors, while some public TCRs were found in many individuals. Sequencing depth was assumed to be roughly uniform across donors in the presence/absence analyses, though that assumption may not hold. In a later genetic analysis, a missense DCLRE1C variant was associated with V-gene and J-gene trimming of TCR beta chains, and the association was replicated in an independent cohort. In an earlier analysis of around 600 of the donors, most TCR beta V segments appeared in productive rearrangements about 87% or about 30% of the time, broadly matching IMGT annotations. According to the authors, the approach could potentially be generalized to other disease states and immunological phenotypes. A group of highly shared sequence variants was considered likely to be a technical artifact of the sequencing pipeline. In a later analysis, 16,951 TCR beta sequences were associated with specific HLA alleles at a false discovery rate of 0.05. Correlated functional status among segregating V segments might reflect linkage disequilibrium, but an unknown experimental factor could not be ruled out. CMV serostatus was the only immune exposure information available for the cohort. In a later genetic analysis, fewer N-insertions in productive TCRs were reported among donors in an Asian-associated ancestry cluster than the approximately 630-donor mean. In a later analysis, several top co-occurrence clusters were reported to appear linked to parvovirus B19, influenza, CMV and Epstein-Barr virus. Some 15 rarely observed V segments, including chromosome 9 orphons, were excluded from the earlier analysis of 550 to 700 of the donors because counts were too low. HLA typing was unavailable for some donors at each locus, so association tests used only the typed subset. When HLA alleles, especially DR and DQ, strongly co-occurred, TCR associations were difficult to assign to individual alleles. In a later analysis, HLA-associated TCR beta chains were found to be more clonally expanded and to have lower generation probabilities than equally common non-associated chains. Cytomegalovirus status was reported to be diagnosed by the classifier with high specificity and sensitivity in both the original and validation cohorts. In this cohort, only TCR beta chains were sequenced, and detectable features were limited by the absence of alpha or paired-chain data.

Receptors were amplified or captured by the immunoSEQ multiplex PCR assay. For the multiplex PCR, a mixture combining 60 forward primers for TCR Vbeta segments and 13 reverse primers for TCR Jbeta segments was used. The CDR3 region of rearranged TCR beta genes was amplified from genomic DNA with a multiplex PCR assay. The Illumina HiSeq System was used to sequence the amplified TCR beta libraries as 87-base-pair reads. On the study's bioinformatics: Across the 670 or so repertoires, a later analysis counted 78 million or so unique TCR beta chains, around 11 million of which were shared by at least two donors. A nearest-neighbor algorithm error-corrected the raw reads and collapsed the reads into unique sequences, merging closely related sequences to remove PCR and sequencing errors. To assign V, D and J gene segments, CDR3 sequences were aligned to IMGT reference sequences. For a sequence to be retained, a match of at least six nucleotides to both a V gene segment and a J gene segment was required. Rearrangements were called productive when the CDR3 lacked stop codons and stayed in frame with V and J; all others were non-productive. Following IMGT convention, CDR3 was defined as the stretch from the second conserved V-encoded cysteine up to the conserved J-encoded phenylalanine. The earlier analysis of about 530 of the donors excluded any sequence lacking an unambiguous match to a single V gene segment. In an earlier analysis of some 590 of the donors, a V segment was called functional when productive rearrangements were above 56.7%, and segregating when the standard deviation between donors exceeded 5%. To diagnose cytomegalovirus status from the catalog of TCR beta chain sequences, a statistical classification framework was built. In a later analysis, TCR nucleotide sequences were compared against IMGT/GENE-DB human TR gene sequences so that V and J genes could be assigned. In a later analysis, CDR3 sequences and most-parsimonious VDJ recombination scenarios were assigned using the TCRdist pipeline. In a later analysis, every TCR beta chain was defined by the combination of its CDR3 amino acid sequence and its V-gene family, and reads without a unique V-gene family were dropped. As a way to deal with suspected cross-contamination and a sequencing artifact, a later analysis dropped roughly 600 nucleotide sequences that were highly shared and had low generation probability. For each public chain, a later analysis derived a clonal expansion index from normalized ranks of inferred template counts within each repertoire. In a later analysis, generation probabilities were computed with a VDJ recombination model fitted to out-of-frame rearrangements, and the resulting probabilities were checked against IGoR. A later analysis scored TCR-TCR, TCR-HLA and TCR-CMV co-occurrence with hypergeometric tests, applying a repertoire-size bias correction to TCR pairs. False discovery rates were estimated in a later analysis by permuting HLA or CMV assignments 20 times. A later analysis grouped co-occurring TCRs with DBSCAN, adding TCRdist sequence similarity when clustering within HLA-allele-positive subsets. Repertoires with fewer than 30,000 or more than 120,000 public chains, plus five repertoires with anomalous nucleotide sharing, were excluded from co-occurrence clustering. Here the immuneACCESS table is served through TCRdb, limited to in-frame sequences with V and J called. Missing clones are a known gap in these copies; in checked studies unresolved V genes cover under half, and the rest lacks a known reason. V, J and clone size are those of that table, while D and trimming were read from the DNA. This sample holds 45,000 or so clones; about 73% were observed only once. The ten largest clones represent roughly 3.3% of the sample.

The sample consisted of PBMCs. The sequence derives from a woman aged 25 to 39 in good health and CMV-seronegative.

Here the CDR3 is given as CASGLAGVTDTQYF. The bases read TGTGCCAGTGGACTAGCGGGAGTGACAGATACGCAGTATTTT. This chain is built from TRBV25-1 and TRBJ2-3, with TRBD2 identical over 13 junction bases. CDR1 and CDR2 were assigned from the germline V gene as MGHDK and SYGVNS. The CDR3 has 14 amino acids, counting the end cysteine and phenylalanine. This entry keeps only the CDR3 DNA: 42 bases, framed from base 1. V loses 9 bases at its end and J loses 3 bases; junction bases beyond the gene matches: 3.